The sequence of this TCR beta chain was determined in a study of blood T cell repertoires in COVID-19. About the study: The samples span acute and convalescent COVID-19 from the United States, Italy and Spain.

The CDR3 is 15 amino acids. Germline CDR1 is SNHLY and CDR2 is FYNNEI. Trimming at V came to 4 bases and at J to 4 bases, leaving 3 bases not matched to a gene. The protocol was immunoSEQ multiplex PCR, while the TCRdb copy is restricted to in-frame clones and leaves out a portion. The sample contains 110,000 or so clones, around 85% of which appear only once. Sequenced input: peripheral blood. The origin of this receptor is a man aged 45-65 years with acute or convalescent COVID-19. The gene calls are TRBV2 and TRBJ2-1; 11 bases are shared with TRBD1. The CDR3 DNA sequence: TGTGCCAGCAGTGGGGACAGGGGGGCGTACAATGAGCAGTTCTTC. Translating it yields CASSGDRGAYNEQFF.